This T cell receptor (beta chain) derives from a study of blood T cell repertoires in COVID-19. Study summary: Samples came from the United States, Italy and Spain, spanning acute and convalescent COVID-19. Sources were T cells, B-cell-depleted T cells, or PBMCs; the material itself was cDNA or gDNA.

Original processing methods: Estimation of nucleated cell counts relied on the amplification of reference gene primers. Sequencing was performed with immunoSEQ multiplex PCR; in TCRdb, only in-frame clones are kept and a portion is missing. Clonal size and the V and J genes are those of that table, whereas D and trimming came from the DNA. The sample holds roughly 250,000 clones, more than 70% seen once. Unmatched junction bases numbered 12, after V lost 6 bases and J lost 8 bases. Germline loops: CDR1 MNHEY, CDR2 SVGAGI. The CDR3 length is 14 residues. The V gene is TRBV6-5, the J gene TRBJ1-2, with TRBD1 identical over 7 bases. The sample taken for sequencing was peripheral blood. This TCR came from a woman between 40 and 55 years old who had recovered from COVID-19. The CDR3 DNA is TGTGCCAGCAGCCCGCTGGGGACAGTCCGGGGCTACACCTTC. It specifies CASSPLGTVRGYTF.